This T cell receptor beta chain was retrieved from a study of T cell repertoires in cytomegalovirus infection. Findings and caveats of the study: Frequencies of public TCR beta families were cumulated, and this identified carriers of CMV plus the relevant HLA.

A single record per CDR3 protein comes from TCRdb applying MiXCR to the reads. The sample holds about 920,000 distinct CDR3 sequences; around 32% are singletons and the top ten take around an eighth. The CDR3 totals 15 residues. Germline assignment: CDR1 KGHDR and CDR2 SFDVKD. V lost 1 base to trimming and J lost 8 bases; unmatched junction nucleotides: 5. As regards this clonotype: Its matching antigen is unknown.

The origin of this receptor is a human donor in good health (CMV status not recorded). Some clones in this sample may be carry-over from other donors' samples. This rearrangement joins TRBV24-1 to TRBJ2-1; TRBD1 agrees at 9 bases. The specimen was cultured CD8+ T cells from PBMCs, collected from culture after CMV antigen stimulation. The CDR3 is CATSDFTGGRDEQFF. In DNA, the CDR3 is TGTGCCACCAGTGATTTCACAGGGGGCCGGGATGAGCAGTTCTTC.